The sequence of this TCR beta chain was determined in a study of blood T cell repertoires in COVID-19. As for the study in general: The United States, Italy and Spain were the sources of the acute and convalescent COVID-19 samples. The cDNA or gDNA used as material had been derived from T cells, B-cell-depleted T cells, or PBMCs.

Looked up from germline, CDR1 is SGHKS and CDR2 is YYEKEE (reference sequence). V lost 0 bases, J lost 0 bases, and 6 bases lay in between. This CDR3 region has 14 residues. Per the original methods: Reference gene primer amplification gave nucleated cell count estimates. The table came from immunoSEQ multiplex PCR; TCRdb's copy has only in-frame clones and leaves some out. V and J calls and clone size are copied from that table; D and trimming were computed from the DNA. The profile covers roughly 120,000 clones, with around nine tenths appearing a single time and more than 2% taken by the ten largest.

This TCR came from a woman aged 50 to 65 with acute or convalescent COVID-19. The specimen was peripheral blood. This chain connects TRBV5-5 to TRBJ1-2; the D is unclear. The CDR3 region is CASSLDGSNYGYTF. CDR3 coding DNA: TGTGCCAGCAGCTTGGACGGTTCTAACTATGGCTACACCTTC.